The rows below give T cell receptor beta chains drawn from one sample of a study of T cells in Graves' hyperthyroidism and ophthalmopathy. TCRdb re-analysed the multiplex PCR reads in MiXCR, keeping a single row per CDR3 protein. The table records about 840,000 distinct CDR3 sequences, approximately 40% of them present only once. Sequencing used blood. All receptors derive from a man aged 18 to 35 with Graves' hyperthyroidism. Each CDR3 is given with its conserved first and last residue. The D gene is left open where the match is weak. Rows may omit the clone size; those that give it use once, few, many or a size class.

CDR3 DNA,CDR3 protein,J gene,clone size,V gene,D gene
TGCAGTGCTAGACCCCCCGGGAAGGATTACACTGAAGCTTTCTTT,CSARPPGKDYTEAFF,TRBJ1-1,many,TRBV20-1,NA
TGTGCCAGCAGCTCAACTAGGGGCAATCAGCCCCAGTACTTC,CASSSTRGNQPQYF,TRBJ2-5,NA,TRBV7-9,NA
TGCAGTGCCCCGGTGGGGGGGACCGGAGAGACCCAGTACTTC,CSAPVGGTGETQYF,TRBJ2-5,NA,TRBV20-1,TRBD2
TGTGCCAGCAGTGCTACGGGACTAGCTGTCTACGAGCAGTACTTC,CASSATGLAVYEQYF,TRBJ2-7,NA,TRBV7-9,TRBD2
TGTGCCAGCAGCCACGCCATCGGCGGGCAGAGAGTAAACTATGGCTACACCTTC,CASSHAIGGQRVNYGYTF,TRBJ1-2,few,TRBV16,NA
TGCGCCAGCAGCTTGGCGGGTGGGGCCAACGTCCTGACTTTC,CASSLAGGANVLTF,TRBJ2-6,many,TRBV7-2,NA
TGTGCCAGTAGTATTAGTGGACAGCCTCACTACGAGCAGTACTTC,CASSISGQPHYEQYF,TRBJ2-7,NA,TRBV19,NA
TGCGCCAGCAGCTTGCTTGGCATTTCTACCGAAAACACCATATATTTT,CASSLLGISTENTIYF,TRBJ1-3,NA,TRBV5-1,NA
TGCAGTGCCGGAGAGGACTCATACGCTGAAGCTTTCTTT,CSAGEDSYAEAFF,TRBJ1-1,few,TRBV20-1,NA
TGTGCCAGCAAAGGGTCCTCTCCTGGGGCTTTCTTT,CASKGSSPGAFF,TRBJ1-1,NA,TRBV12-3/TRBV12-4,NA
TGTGCCAGCAGTGAAGGCAGGGCCGTGGAGACCCAGTACTTC,CASSEGRAVETQYF,TRBJ2-5,many,TRBV2,NA
TGCGCCAGCAGCTTGTCAGGGGGGGATTCACCCCTCCACTTT,CASSLSGGDSPLHF,TRBJ1-6,many,TRBV5-1,TRBD1
TGCGCCAGCACCCCGGGACCTCGAGCCGAAAAACTGTTTTTT,CASTPGPRAEKLFF,TRBJ1-4,many,TRBV10-1,NA
TGTGCCACCAGCCCTCCTAGCCCCGGGGGGTACACCGGGGAGCTGTTTTTT,CATSPPSPGGYTGELFF,TRBJ2-2,NA,TRBV24-1,TRBD2
TGTGCCAGCAGTGAAGACGGCCCGAACACTGAAGCTTTCTTT,CASSEDGPNTEAFF,TRBJ1-1,many,TRBV2,NA
TGTGCCACCTCAGACCTAGCGGGCTATGGCTACACCTTC,CATSDLAGYGYTF,TRBJ1-2,NA,TRBV15,NA
TGTGCCAGCAGCGTGGGGCAGTCCGAAGCTTTCTTT,CASSVGQSEAFF,TRBJ1-1,many,TRBV9,NA